This note documents a single T cell receptor (beta chain) sequence. Antigen specificity is unknown. PCR amplification relied on 60 Vbeta primers (plus 13 Jbeta primers). Using immunoSEQ multiplex PCR, the repertoire was profiled, and TCRdb retains in-frame clones only, with some absent. The sample has some 110,000 clones; about three quarters are singletons. V dropped 7 bases and J dropped 2; count of bases not matched to a gene: 8. The germline V gene encodes CDR1 LNHDA and CDR2 SQIVND (reference sequence). The CDR3 is 15 amino acids. The source of the sample is a study of cytomegalovirus exposure and HLA in healthy donors. On the study more broadly: Earlier, 150 million to 200 million T cells were analyzed, and 90 million to 120 million unique TCR beta sequences were found among them.

General study points: Some segments of the V type, notably TRBV6-2 and TRBV6-3, were excluded as indistinguishable. Most sequenced TCRs were rare (though some public TCRs occurred in many donors). A later analysis found common viral pathogens apparently linked to several of the most significant clusters.

V usage is TRBV19 and J usage is TRBJ2-7; 10 bases agree with TRBD1. Sequenced input: PBMCs. This receptor was obtained from a male donor in good health and CMV-seronegative. The CDR3: CASTPTGTGAYEQYF. The CDR3 DNA reads TGTGCCAGTACCCCCACCGGGACAGGGGCCTACGAGCAGTACTTC.